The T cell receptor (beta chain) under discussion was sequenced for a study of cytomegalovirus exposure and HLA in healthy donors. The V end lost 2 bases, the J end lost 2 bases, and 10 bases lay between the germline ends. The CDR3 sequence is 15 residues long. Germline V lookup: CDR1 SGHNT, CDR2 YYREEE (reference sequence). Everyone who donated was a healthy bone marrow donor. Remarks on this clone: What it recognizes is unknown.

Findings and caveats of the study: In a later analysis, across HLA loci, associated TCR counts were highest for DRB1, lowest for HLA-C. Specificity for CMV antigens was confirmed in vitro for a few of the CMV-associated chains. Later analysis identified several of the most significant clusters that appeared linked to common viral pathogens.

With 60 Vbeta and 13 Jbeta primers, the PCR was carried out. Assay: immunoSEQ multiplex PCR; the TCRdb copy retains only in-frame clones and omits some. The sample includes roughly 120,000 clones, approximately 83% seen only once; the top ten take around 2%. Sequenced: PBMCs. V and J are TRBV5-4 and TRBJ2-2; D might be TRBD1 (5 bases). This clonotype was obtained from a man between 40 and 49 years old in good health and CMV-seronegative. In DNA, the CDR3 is TGTGCCAGCAGCTTCCGGACACCAAACACCGGGGAGCTGTTTTTT. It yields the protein CASSFRTPNTGELFF.